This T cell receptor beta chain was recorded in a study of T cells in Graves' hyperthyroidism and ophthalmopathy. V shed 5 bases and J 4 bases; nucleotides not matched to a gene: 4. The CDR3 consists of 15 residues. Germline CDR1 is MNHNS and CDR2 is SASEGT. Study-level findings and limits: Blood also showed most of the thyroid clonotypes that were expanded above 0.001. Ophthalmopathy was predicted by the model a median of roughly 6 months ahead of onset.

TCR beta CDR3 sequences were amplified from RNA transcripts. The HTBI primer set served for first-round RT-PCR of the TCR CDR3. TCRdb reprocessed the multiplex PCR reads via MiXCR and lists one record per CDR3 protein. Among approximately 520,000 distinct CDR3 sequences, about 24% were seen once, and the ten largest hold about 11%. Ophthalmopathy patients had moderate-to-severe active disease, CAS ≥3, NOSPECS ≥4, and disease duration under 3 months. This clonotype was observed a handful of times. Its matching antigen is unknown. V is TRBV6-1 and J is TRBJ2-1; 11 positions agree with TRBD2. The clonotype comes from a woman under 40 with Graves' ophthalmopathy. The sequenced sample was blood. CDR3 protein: CASSPGTSGYNEQFF. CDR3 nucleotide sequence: TGTGCCAGCAGTCCCGGGACTAGCGGTTACAATGAGCAGTTCTTC.